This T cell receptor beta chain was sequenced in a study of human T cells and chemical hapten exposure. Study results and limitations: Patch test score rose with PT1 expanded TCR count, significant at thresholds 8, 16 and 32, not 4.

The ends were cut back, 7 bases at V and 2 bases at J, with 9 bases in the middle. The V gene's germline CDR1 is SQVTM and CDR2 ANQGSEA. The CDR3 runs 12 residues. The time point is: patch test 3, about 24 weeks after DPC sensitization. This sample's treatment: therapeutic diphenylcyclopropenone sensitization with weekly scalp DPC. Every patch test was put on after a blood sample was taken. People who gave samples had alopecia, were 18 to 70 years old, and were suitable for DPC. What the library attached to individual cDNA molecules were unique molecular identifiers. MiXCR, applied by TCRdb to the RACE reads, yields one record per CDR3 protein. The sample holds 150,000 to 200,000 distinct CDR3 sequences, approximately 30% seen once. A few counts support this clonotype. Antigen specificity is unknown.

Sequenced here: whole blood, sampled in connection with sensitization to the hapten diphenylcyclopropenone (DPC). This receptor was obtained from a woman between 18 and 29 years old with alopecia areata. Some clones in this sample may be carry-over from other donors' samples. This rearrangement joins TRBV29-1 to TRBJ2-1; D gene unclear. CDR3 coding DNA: TGCAGCGCCGTCGGGCCCTACAATGAGCAGTTCTTC. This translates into CSAVGPYNEQFF.